The 9 T cell receptor beta chains below come from one sample, sequenced in a study of T cells in Graves' hyperthyroidism and ophthalmopathy. Amplification of TCR beta CDR3 regions used RNA as the template. HTBI primers were used for first-round RT-PCR of the TCR CDR3. TCRdb called the multiplex PCR reads again in MiXCR, with one record for every CDR3 protein. The sample records 150,000 or so distinct CDR3 sequences, approximately 20% being singletons. The sequenced sample was blood. The receptors stem from a woman aged 45-59 years with Graves' hyperthyroidism that later progressed to Graves' ophthalmopathy.

The sample holds many counts of this clonotype. The chain employs TRBV29-1 and TRBJ2-7; 9 nucleotides line up with TRBD1. In germline, CDR1 is SQVTM, CDR2 ANQGSEA. Losses at the gene ends were 4 bases for V and 0 bases for J; bases not matched to a gene: 7. CDR3 length: 15 residues. The chain's CDR3 is CSVVNTQGASYEQYF. Here the CDR3 DNA reads TGCAGCGTTGTAAATACACAGGGGGCCTCCTACGAGCAGTACTTC.

This rearrangement joins TRBV28 to TRBJ1-1; maybe TRBD1 (6 bases). The CDR3 loop spans 15 amino acids. V was pared by 6 bases and J by 3 bases, with 17 bases between. Per germline, CDR1 MDHEN and CDR2 SYDVKM. Written as DNA, the CDR3 is TGTGCCAGCAGCCGACGTTCGGGGGCGTACACTGAAGCTTTCTTT. It specifies CASSRRSGAYTEAFF.

The V gene is TRBV15, the J gene TRBJ2-7; no definite D call. The germline V and J ends were trimmed by 0 bases and 7 bases, with 10 bases remaining between them. Germline-derived CDR1 and CDR2 are LNHNV and YYDKDF (reference sequence). This CDR3 spans 13 amino acids. The CDR3 spells CATSRDRPSEQYF. In nucleotides, the CDR3 is TGTGCCACCAGCAGAGATCGCCCTAGTGAGCAGTACTTC.

This clonotype has ten or more counts. CDR3 protein: CASSTWSLAEKLFF. The CDR3 region has the DNA TGTGCCAGCAGCACCTGGTCCTTGGCTGAAAAACTGTTTTTT. This rearrangement joins TRBV5-5 to TRBJ1-4; D gene uncertain. From germline, CDR1 is SGHKS and CDR2 YYEKEE (reference sequence). The length of the CDR3 is 14 residues. Trimming pared 4 bases from V and 7 bases from J, leaving 14 bases between.

The V call is TRBV5-5, the J call TRBJ1-2; D may be TRBD1 (6 bases). This CDR3 is 12 amino acids long. Germline CDR1 is SGHKS and CDR2 is YYEKEE (reference sequence). Trimming removed 2 bases at V and 6 bases at J, with 8 bases between. CDR3: CASSFGGDGYTF. CDR3 bases: TGTGCCAGCAGCTTCGGGGGCGATGGCTACACCTTC.

The sample holds many counts of this clonotype. The chain has TRBV29-1 and TRBJ2-2; a possible D gene is TRBD2 (6 bases). Germline-derived CDR1 and CDR2 are SQVTM and ANQGSEA. The CDR3 has 13 residues. The V and J ends lost 6 bases and 2 bases respectively, with 10 bases between them. The CDR3 region has the DNA TGCAGCGTCGGAGGGTCAAACACCGGGGAGCTGTTTTTT. Translation gives CSVGGSNTGELFF.

The gene calls are TRBV12-3 or TRBV12-4 and TRBJ1-5, with TRBD1 as a possible D gene (6 bases). The CDR3 has 15 residues. V gave up 5 bases and J gave up 6 bases, with 17 bases separating them. CDR3: CASSTWTAIGQPQHF. The CDR3 bases are TGTGCCAGCAGTACCTGGACAGCAATCGGTCAGCCCCAGCATTTT.

This chain uses TRBV28 with TRBJ1-4; possibly TRBD1 for D (5 bases). V was cut by 6 bases and J by 10 bases, with 12 bases left in between. This CDR3 is built from 12 residues. In germline, CDR1 is MDHEN, CDR2 SYDVKM. Here the CDR3 reads CASSLKGRKLFF. DNA of the CDR3: TGTGCCAGCAGCCTCAAGGGACGAAAACTGTTTTTT.

This clonotype was observed a handful of times. The J gene is TRBJ2-7, the V gene TRBV30; 7 positions agree with TRBD2. CDR1 is GTSNPN and CDR2 is SVGIG in the germline V gene (reference sequence). The V and J ends lost 0 bases and 7 bases, in that order; junction bases with no gene match: 3. This CDR3 has 12 residues. This CDR3 reads CAWSVPGGEQYF. CDR3 coding DNA: TGTGCCTGGAGTGTCCCCGGGGGGGAGCAGTACTTC.